This T cell receptor (beta chain) is from a study of T cells in localized non-small cell lung cancer. V lost 6 bases, J lost 1 base, and 3 bases stayed unmatched. Germline values: CDR1 MNHGY, CDR2 SAAAGT. The CDR3 extends over 14 amino acids. This clone has a handful of counts. The antigen is not known. Sequencing was performed with immunoSEQ multiplex PCR; in TCRdb, only in-frame clones are kept and a portion is missing. The table shows around 1,800 clones, with around 20% occurring only once. Broader study findings: Because sequencing included only one region (of the tumor), heterogeneity remains possible. Adjacent lung was found to contain a median roughly 58 of the top 100 tumor clones. Uninvolved adjacent lung showed higher T cell clonality than tumor.

Sequenced material: normal lung tissue next to the tumor, taken before any cancer treatment. This sequence originates from a man aged 40-75 years with stage III lung adenocarcinoma. V is TRBV6-8 and J is TRBJ1-1, with 9 bases identical to TRBD1. CDR3 in amino acids: CASRWDRENTEAFF. The DNA for the CDR3 is TGTGCCAGCAGATGGGACAGGGAGAACACTGAAGCTTTCTTT.